Described below is a single TCR beta chain sequence and its context. This clonotype occurred a few times. Its antigen is currently not known. Base qualities are not provided; no much larger clone lies one nucleotide away. TCR beta CDR3 regions were amplified from RNA transcripts. The TCR CDR3 was subjected to a first round of RT-PCR using the HTBI primer set and the Qiagen OneStep RT-PCR kit. The libraries were constructed in a second round of multiplex PCR and then size-selected and purified. The libraries were sequenced on an Illumina HiSeq2000 using paired-end 100 bp reads. The paper's data handling went like this. SOAPnuke was used to process the raw data, throwing out any read that contained adapters or uncalled bases, had a mean Phred below 15, or lacked an exact constant-primer or identifier match. COPE v1.2.5 was used to merge high-quality paired reads, and clonotypes were defined as unique nucleotide sequences. Clonotypes were aligned to IMGT TRBV, TRBD and TRBJ reference segments using MiTCR v1.1. Only V-J combinations with frequency above 0.0001, covering about 99% of repertoires, were analysed. A TCS score was defined as the ratio between F50 (clonal expansion) and ExV (chaos), using BLOSUM62-based TCRdist between CDR3 peptides within each V-J. Welch's t-statistics and random forest reduced just over 500 V-J features to 10 to 15, which were used in a naive Bayes classifier (R e1071). TCRdb cleaned the public reads at Q25 with fastp, built clones with MiXCR and kept in-frame beta chains. Each record represents a unique CDR3 protein, reported with the most common genes and DNA among its rows. These V and J calls are TCRdb output, not the study's own analysis. The sample table records roughly 250,000 distinct CDR3 sequences; about 20% of these occur just once. The top ten clones comprise around two thirds of the sample.

In the ophthalmopathy patients, disease was moderately to severely active, with a Clinical Activity Score of 3 or more, a NOSPECS grade of 4 or more, and a duration of less than 3 months. The study excluded patients with uncontrolled infections, other autoimmune diseases, pregnancy or lactation. Clinical symptoms, serum thyroxine and TRAb, thyroid ultrasound, and orbital computed tomography formed the basis for the diagnoses. PBMCs were isolated from around 10 ml of fresh peripheral blood by Ficoll-Paque density gradient centrifugation. Total RNA was extracted with Trizol reagent, and quality was checked on an Agilent 2100 Bioanalyzer. The source of the sample is a study of T cells in Graves' hyperthyroidism and ophthalmopathy (dated 2019 in TCRdb). For the wider study: Peripheral blood was collected at initial diagnosis, before any treatment. To identify TCR V-J signatures that set the groups apart, the researchers used a discovery cohort of about a hundred patients, made up of around 40 with Graves' ophthalmopathy and some 60 with stable Graves' hyperthyroidism. An independent validation cohort of under 20 hyperthyroidism patients and over 15 patients who later progressed to ophthalmopathy tested prospective prediction of ophthalmopathy. The roughly 91 discovery patients were randomly split 7:3 into training and test sets. In addition, the study compared T-cell repertoires in thyroid tissue and in blood from six Graves' hyperthyroidism patients. Once sampling was done, hyperthyroidism patients were given methimazole at a starting dose of 30 mg daily, whereas ophthalmopathy patients were given high-dose intravenous methylprednisolone. TCR Vbeta CDR3 sequencing of 130 to 150 peripheral blood samples (roughly 43 ophthalmopathy, under 80 hyperthyroidism and approximately 17 progressor patients) is reported in the paper.

The CDR3 covers 14 residues, taking in both the cysteine and the phenylalanine. Just CDR3 DNA is preserved here, 42 bases in frame from base 1. V is cut by 4 bases and J by 4 bases, and the space between the germline ends is 11 bases. As encoded in the germline V gene (reference sequence), CDR1 is LNHDA while CDR2 is SQIVND. The investigation overall reported the following: No statistical method was used to set the sample size in advance, and investigators knew the group allocation. Ophthalmopathy was separated from stable hyperthyroidism by a 13 V-J signature model, with 85% to 90% sensitivity and approximately 81% specificity obtained in cross-validation and 80%/75% obtained in testing. Blood samples also contained most of the expanded thyroid clonotypes (frequency above 0.001), which suggests that blood repertoires may reflect thyroid immune responses. In validation, the model predicted progression to ophthalmopathy with 60% to 71% sensitivity and approximately 74% specificity, a median of 6.5 months before onset.

The source of this sequence is a man younger than 45 with Graves' ophthalmopathy. In this chain, TRBV19 is recombined with TRBJ1-5; the best D guess is TRBD1, with 6 bases matching. The sequenced material came from blood. CDR3 region: CASSTIRGNQPQHF. The bases read TGTGCCAGTAGTACCATCAGGGGAAATCAGCCCCAGCATTTT. The full variable domain, completed from the reference TRBV19 and TRBJ1-5 proteins outside the CDR3, reads DGGITQSPKYLFRKEGQNVTLSCEQNLNHDAMYWYRQDPGQGLRLIYYSQIVNDFQKGDIAEGYSVSREKKESFPLTVTSAQKNPTAFYLCASSTIRGNQPQHFGDGTRLSIL.